These 19 T cell receptor beta chains originate from one sample sequenced in a study of T cells in localized non-small cell lung cancer. The assay was immunoSEQ multiplex PCR, and TCRdb's table has in-frame clones only and misses some. The sample has roughly 70,000 clones; around 85% are singletons. This specimen was peripheral blood, taken before any cancer treatment. The source is a male donor aged 60 or over with stage III squamous cell lung carcinoma.

The chain combines TRBV11-2 with TRBJ2-3; 7 positions match TRBD1. The CDR3 is 15 residues long. Germline assignment: CDR1 SGHAT and CDR2 FQNNGV. V gave up 1 base and J gave up 6 bases; unmatched junction bases: 7. CDR3 coding DNA: TGTGCCAGCAGCTTAGTACAGGGGCCCCGGGATACGCAGTATTTT. This gives the protein CASSLVQGPRDTQYF.

The rearrangement links TRBV6-5 to TRBJ2-1; a possible D gene is TRBD2 (5 bases). V lost 0 bases, J lost 10 bases, and 13 bases lay in between. Germline values: CDR1 MNHEY, CDR2 SVGAGI. This CDR3 contains 14 residues. The CDR3 here is CASSYSIMREEQFF. As DNA, the CDR3 is TGTGCCAGCAGTTACTCGATAATGAGGGAAGAGCAGTTCTTC.

A single count supports this clone. The chain combines TRBV7-9 with TRBJ1-4, with TRBD1 as a possible D gene (6 bases). V lost 5 bases, J lost 5 bases, and 12 bases lay in between. This CDR3 is built from 14 residues. Germline CDR1 reads SEHNR; CDR2 reads FQNEAQ (reference sequence). Here the CDR3 reads CASSPGGQNEKLFF. CDR3 DNA: TGTGCCAGCAGCCCGGGGGGACAAAATGAAAAACTGTTTTTT.

The chain has TRBV4-1 and TRBJ1-5; maybe TRBD1 (6 bases). The germline V and J ends were trimmed by 4 bases and 6 bases, with 16 bases remaining between them. Germline V gives CDR1 MGHRA, CDR2 YSYEKL. The CDR3 runs to 15 residues. Written as DNA, the CDR3 is TGCGCCAGCAGCCCCCGACTTAAGGGGGGTCAGCCCCAGCATTTT. Its translation is CASSPRLKGGQPQHF.

The chain uses TRBV28 and TRBJ2-7; perhaps TRBD1 as D (6 bases). The CDR3 totals 13 residues. Trimming removed 6 bases from V and 2 bases from J, with 11 bases in between. Germline CDR1 and CDR2: MDHEN and SYDVKM. CDR3 amino acids: CASRSTGTYEQYV. The CDR3, as DNA: TGTGCCAGCAGATCTACAGGGACCTACGAGCAGTACGTC.

The chain recombines TRBV30 with TRBJ2-7; D is possibly TRBD1 (6 bases). The germline CDR1 and CDR2 sequences are GTSNPN and SVGIG (reference sequence). The CDR3 has 15 amino acids. V lost 3 bases and J 4 bases, leaving 19 bases between the germline ends. The CDR3 spells CAWRYPQGIKYEQYF. The CDR3, as DNA: TGTGCCTGGAGATACCCGCAGGGGATAAAATACGAGCAGTACTTC.

This clone came up a few times. One end of the junction varies from germline; a read error may be responsible. The gene calls are TRBV7-7 and TRBJ2-1, with TRBD1 identical over 8 bases. Germline CDR1 SSHAT, CDR2 FNYEAQ (reference sequence). The CDR3 has 13 amino acids. In DNA form, the CDR3 reads TGTGCTAGCAGCGTCGACAGGGGCGATGAGCAGTTCTTC. It codes for CASSVDRGDEQFF.

CDR3 in amino acids: CASSVGKLNTEAFF. CDR3 nucleotide sequence: TGCGCCAGCAGTGTTGGGAAATTGAACACTGAAGCTTTCTTT. The chain is built from TRBV10-2 and TRBJ1-1; D is ambiguous. V was pared by 4 bases and J by 0 bases, with 9 bases between. This CDR3 has 14 amino acids. Germline lookup yields CDR1 WSHSY and CDR2 SAAADI.

This rearrangement joins TRBV28 to TRBJ1-1; the D is unclear. Trimming cost V 5 bases and J 4 bases, with 11 bases left between them. CDR1 and CDR2 from the germline V gene are MDHEN and SYDVKM. CDR3 length: 13 residues. The CDR3 DNA sequence: TGTGCCAGCAGTCCCAGCGGACGCACTGAAGCTTTCTTT. Translated, it gives CASSPSGRTEAFF. Supplemented by reference TRBV28 and TRBJ1-1, the full variable domain reads DVKVTQSSRYLVKRTGEKVFLECVQDMDHENMFWYRQDPGLGLRLIYFSYDVKMKEKGDIPEGYSVSREKKERFSLILESASTNQTSMYLCASSPSGRTEAFFGQGTRLTVV.

The chain uses TRBV7-9 and TRBJ2-2; D may be TRBD1 (6 bases). The CDR3 totals 14 residues. Trimming shortened V by 6 bases and J by 4 bases, and 12 bases separated the two germline ends. Germline V gene data show CDR1 as SEHNR and CDR2 as FQNEAQ (reference sequence). CDR3 in amino acids: CASRLDRFTGELFF. The DNA of the CDR3 is TGTGCCAGCAGACTTGACAGGTTCACCGGGGAGCTGTTTTTT. The variable domain in full, with the rest retrieved from reference TRBV7-9 and TRBJ2-2, is DTGVSQNPRHKITKRGQNVTFRCDPISEHNRLYWYRQTLGQGPEFLTYFQNEAQLEKSRLLSDRFSAERPKGSFSTLEIQRTEQGDSAMYLCASRLDRFTGELFFGEGSRLTVL.

The chain has TRBV6-1 and TRBJ2-5, with D perhaps TRBD1 or TRBD2 (5 bases each). Per germline, CDR1 MNHNS and CDR2 SASEGT. Trimming shortened V by 3 bases and J by 1 base, and 15 bases separated the two germline ends. This CDR3 has 16 amino acids. The CDR3, as DNA: TGTGCCAGCAGTGACGGGACGTCAAGAGGCCAAGAGACCCAGTACTTC. Residues: CASSDGTSRGQETQYF.

The chain couples TRBV7-9 to TRBJ2-2; no clear D. Trimming stripped 5 bases from V and 1 base from J, with 14 bases between. The CDR3 consists of 16 residues. Germline V CDR1 and CDR2: SEHNR, FQNEAQ (reference sequence). The DNA of the CDR3 is TGTGCCAGCAGCCGTATTACAGTTTTGAACACCGGGGAGCTGTTTTTT. Its protein is CASSRITVLNTGELFF.

V is TRBV5-6 and J is TRBJ1-2, with TRBD1 matching 9 bases. Trimming cost V 7 bases and J 7 bases; bases outside gene matches: 8. Per germline, CDR1 SGHDT and CDR2 YYEEEE. This CDR3 contains 13 residues. For the CDR3, the DNA is TGTGCCAGCCGACCGGGACAGGGAAGTGGCTACACCTTC. This translates into CASRPGQGSGYTF.

This rearrangement joins TRBV19 to TRBJ1-5; TRBD1 agrees at 8 bases. CDR1 is LNHDA, CDR2 SQIVND, per germline (reference sequence). The V and J ends lost 2 bases and 2 bases, in that order; junction bases with no gene match: 5. The length of the CDR3 is 16 residues. The CDR3 reads CASSIQGAQGNQPQHF. In nucleotides, the CDR3 is TGTGCCAGTAGTATACAGGGGGCGCAGGGCAATCAGCCCCAGCATTTT.

The rearrangement links TRBV10-3 to TRBJ1-2; D uncertain. Germline assignment: CDR1 ENHRY and CDR2 SYGVKD. The ends were cut back, 0 bases at V and 3 bases at J, with 8 bases in the middle. The CDR3 has 14 residues. The CDR3 is CAISESLTHYGYTF. The CDR3 DNA follows: TGTGCCATCAGTGAGTCTCTTACGCACTATGGCTACACCTTC.

The J gene is TRBJ2-7, the V gene TRBV30; tentatively, D is TRBD1 (7 bases). Germline CDR1 and CDR2: GTSNPN and SVGIG (reference sequence). The CDR3 spans 14 residues. With 7 bases removed from V and 3 bases from J, the gap between germline ends came to 19 bases. The CDR3: CASATEGQYYEQYF. The CDR3 DNA is TGTGCCTCCGCAACGGAGGGACAGTACTACGAGCAGTACTTC.

A few counts support this clone. V is TRBV7-9 and J is TRBJ1-6; D remains unclear. The germline V and J ends were trimmed by 1 base and 4 bases, with 5 bases remaining between them. From germline, CDR1 is SEHNR and CDR2 FQNEAQ (reference sequence). The CDR3 length is 14 residues. The CDR3 reads CASSLEGYNSPLHF. The CDR3 DNA reads as TGTGCCAGCAGCTTAGAAGGATATAATTCACCCCTCCACTTT.

As DNA, the CDR3 is TGTGCCAGCAGCGGACACAATGAGCAGTTCTTC. It codes for CASSGHNEQFF. This chain links TRBV2 with TRBJ2-1; D ambiguous. V gave up 6 bases and J gave up 5 bases, with 5 bases separating them. The length of the CDR3 is 11 residues. Germline V gene data show CDR1 as SNHLY and CDR2 as FYNNEI.

The chain uses TRBV29-1 and TRBJ2-2; 9 positions agree with TRBD1. The CDR3 loop spans 14 amino acids. The germline V gene encodes CDR1 SQVTM and CDR2 ANQGSEA. V gave up 7 bases and J gave up 8 bases; unmatched junction bases: 11. CDR3: CSGEGQGAGGELFF. CDR3 nucleotide sequence: TGCAGCGGGGAGGGACAGGGCGCTGGAGGGGAGCTGTTTTTT.